This paragraph reports one T cell receptor beta chain. There is no known antigen for this receptor. Base qualities are not recorded, but no much larger clone differs from it by a single base. Each collaborating institution followed its own protocols to collect whole blood in K2EDTA tubes. For TCRbeta analysis, collaborators shipped samples as frozen whole blood, isolated PBMCs, or DNA extracted from either of those sample types. TCRbeta CDR3 regions were amplified from genomic DNA using the immunoSEQ Assay, a bias-controlled multiplex PCR. From the authors' description of their analysis: The number of nucleated cells in each sample was estimated by amplification of reference gene primers within the assay. To quantify the absolute abundance of each unique TCRbeta CDR3 rearrangement, sequence reads were collapsed and filtered. Productive Simpson clonality was computed per sample as the square root of Simpson's diversity index over productive rearrangements. TCRdb took this table from immuneACCESS and kept in-frame rearrangements with V and J called. Such tables lack part of the clones; where checked against another copy, unresolved V genes explain under half of the gap, and the rest is unexplained. V, J and clone size were drawn from that table, and D and trimming were deduced from the DNA. The sample includes about 300,000 clones, with around 86% observed a single time. Jointly, the top ten make up over 1% of the sample.

The sample belongs to a study of blood T cell repertoires in COVID-19 (dated by TCRdb to the early 2020s). For the wider study: Samples covering the acute and convalescent phases of COVID-19 were provided by collaborators in the United States, Italy and Spain. The sample metadata nearly always contained a de-identified subject ID, COVID-19 status, age in years and sex. Where available, HLA class I and class II types were obtained from metadata supplied by the sample provider rather than from assay-based typing. The samples were drawn from the first 160 participants of the ongoing ImmuneRACE study and from roughly 1,300 subjects provided by 6 global collaborators. The prospective study material was composed of cDNA or gDNA derived from T cells, B-cell-depleted T cells, or PBMCs. The repertoires were released in a freely available public database intended as a resource for research on the immune response to SARS-CoV-2. Deeply sampled blood TCRbeta repertoires from subjects exposed to, actively infected with, or recovered from COVID-19 were included in the dataset.

Results the study describes overall, beyond this receptor: How much clinical and demographic metadata was included differed by source and by participant, and the metadata was provided uncurated.

Its CDR3 holds 16 amino acids, cysteine through phenylalanine. Solely the CDR3 DNA is kept, with 48 bases framed from the first base. The germline V gene sets CDR1 to SGHRS and CDR2 to YFSETQ. The V end loses 4 bases and the J end loses 0 bases, and a stretch of 11 bases separates them. This TCR was recovered from a man between 70 and 80 years old with acute or convalescent COVID-19. The chain links TRBV5-1 with TRBJ1-6; there is no confident call for the D gene. The specimen was peripheral blood. The sequenced DNA is TGCGCCAGCAGCATGGACCGGAGCTCCTATAATTCACCCCTCCACTTT. Translated, it reads CASSMDRSSYNSPLHF.